The rows below give T cell receptor beta chains drawn from one sample of a study of shared clonotypes between healthy human individuals. Produced via immunoSEQ multiplex PCR; TCRdb's table is partial and in-frame only. This sample carries 2 million to 3 million clones, over 85% of them seen once, and the ten largest clones take 0.36%. The sequenced sample consisted of naive CD4+ T cells from PBMCs. These receptor sequences come from a man aged 18 to 29 in good health. Some clones in this sample may be carry-over from other donors' samples. Each CDR3 is given with its conserved first and last residue. A D gene is named only where the DNA matches it firmly. The listing skips clone size in some rows; elsewhere it reads once, few, many or a size class.

clone_size j_call v_call d_call cdr3_nt cdr3_aa
. TRBJ2-7 TRBV28 TRBD2 TGTGCCAGCGGTCCCCCCTTCCGACTAGCGGTAACCTACGAGCAGTACTTC CASGPPFRLAVTYEQYF
once TRBJ2-2 TRBV5-4 . TGTGCCAGCAGCTTGGGAAGAAACACCGGGGAGCTGTTTTTT CASSLGRNTGELFF
. TRBJ2-7 TRBV6-5 TRBD2 TGTGCCAGCAGTTACTCGAAGCGGGGTTCCTACGAGCAGTACTTC CASSYSKRGSYEQYF
. TRBJ2-1 TRBV6-5 . TGTGCCAGCAGGGACTCCCGAGGGTACAATGAGCAGTTCTTC CASRDSRGYNEQFF
. TRBJ2-7 TRBV11-1 . TGTGCCAGCAGCCCATCCAGACCCTACGAGCAGTACTTC CASSPSRPYEQYF
. TRBJ1-2 TRBV6-1 . TGTGCCAGCAGTACCCATGGTGGGAACTATGGCTACACCTTC CASSTHGGNYGYTF
. TRBJ2-2 TRBV6-6 TRBD1 TGTGCCAGCAGTAGAGGGGCCGGGACAGAGACCGGGGAGCTGTTTTTT CASSRGAGTETGELFF
once TRBJ1-2 TRBV19 . TGTGCCAGTAGTCGATTGGAAGGGGCATCTAACTATGGCTACACCTTC CASSRLEGASNYGYTF
. TRBJ1-1 TRBV2 TRBD1 TGTGCCAGCAGTGACCGGACAGGGGACACTGAAGCTTTCTTT CASSDRTGDTEAFF
. TRBJ2-3 TRBV11-3 . TGTGCCAGCAGCCACACCCTTCAGCCGGGTACGCAGTATTTT CASSHTLQPGTQYF
. TRBJ2-5 TRBV5-1 . TGCGCCAGCAGCTTGGGAAGGGAGACCCAGTACTTC CASSLGRETQYF
. TRBJ2-3 TRBV11-3 TRBD2 TGTGCCAGCAGCTTCGGACTAGCAAATACGCAGTATTTT CASSFGLANTQYF
. TRBJ2-1 TRBV6-5 . TGTGCCAGCAGTTACGGTTGGGTCAAAGACAATGAGCAGTTCTTC CASSYGWVKDNEQFF
few TRBJ1-1 TRBV6-1 TRBD1 TGTGCCAGCAGTGTCCGGGACAGGGAACGAGACACTGAAGCTTTCTTT CASSVRDRERDTEAFF
. TRBJ2-5 TRBV10-1 . TGCGCCAGGCCGGGACGGTCCCAAGAGACCCAGTACTTC CARPGRSQETQYF
. TRBJ1-5 TRBV6-4 . TGTGCCAGCAGTGAGGACATTGATCAGCCCCAGCATTTT CASSEDIDQPQHF
. TRBJ1-2 TRBV30 . TGTGCCCGGTTGGGGGAGGGCTACACCTTC CARLGEGYTF
. TRBJ1-2 TRBV21-1 . TGTGCCAGCTCACAGGGGGGCTATGGCTACACCTTC CASSQGGYGYTF
. TRBJ2-3 TRBV7-3 . TGTGCCAGCAGCTTAGGTGGGCTGGGAACAGATACGCAGTATTTT CASSLGGLGTDTQYF
. TRBJ1-2 TRBV5-1 TRBD1 TGCGCCAGCAGCCTGACCCGGGACAGTAGCTACACCTTC CASSLTRDSSYTF
. TRBJ2-7 TRBV7-2 TRBD2 TGTGCCAGCAGCCCCCTCAGACTAGCGGGAGGGGGCTTGGACGAGCAGTACTTC CASSPLRLAGGGLDEQYF
. TRBJ2-7 TRBV4-2 TRBD2 TGTGCCAGCAGCCAGGGACTAGCGGGACGGTACGAGCAGTACTTC CASSQGLAGRYEQYF
once TRBJ2-1 TRBV7-9 . TGTGCCAGCAGCTCTCAGGGTGGTGAGCAGTTCTTC CASSSQGGEQFF
. TRBJ2-5 TRBV9 . TGTGCCAGCAGCCCTCGACAGATATTGGTCCAAGAGACCCAGTACTTC CASSPRQILVQETQYF
. TRBJ1-1 TRBV4-2 TRBD1 TGTGCCAGCAGCCACCCGACAGGGGGCGACTGGGGCACTGAAGCTTTCTTT CASSHPTGGDWGTEAFF
. TRBJ2-5 TRBV5-1 . TGCGCCAGCAGCTTTTCACAGTCGTGGGAGACCCAGTACTTC CASSFSQSWETQYF
. TRBJ1-1 TRBV30 . TGTGCCTGGAGTGCTCCGGGAATGGCTTTCTTT CAWSAPGMAFF
. TRBJ2-7 TRBV5-1 . TGCGCCAGCAGCCCAGGACTAAACTACGAGCAGTACTTC CASSPGLNYEQYF
. TRBJ1-4 TRBV2 TRBD1 TGTGCCAGCAGCCCCATCGCGTCGGGACAGGGCCCAACTAATGAAAAACTGTTTTTT CASSPIASGQGPTNEKLFF
. TRBJ2-1 TRBV9 TRBD2 TGTGCCAGCAGCGCTACTAGCGGGAGCGCCCTCGGCTACAATGAGCAGTTCTTC CASSATSGSALGYNEQFF
. TRBJ2-7 TRBV7-9 TRBD1 TGTGCCAGCAGCTCGCTGGACAGGGGAAGTTACGAGCAGTACTTC CASSSLDRGSYEQYF
. TRBJ2-7 TRBV5-1 . TGCGCCAGCAGCTTTACTAGGGGGGACTCCTACGAGCAGTACTTC CASSFTRGDSYEQYF
. TRBJ2-6 TRBV19 TRBD2 TGTGCCAGTAGTACTGGTGGGTGGGGACTAGCGGGAGGTAGGAGCTCTGGGGCCAACGTCCTGACTTTC CASSTGGWGLAGGRSSGANVLTF
. TRBJ2-4 TRBV5-6 . TGTGCCAGCAGCCGGGATTCGGGGGCGAGGAACATTCAGTACTTC CASSRDSGARNIQYF
. TRBJ2-7 TRBV10-3 TRBD1 TGTGCCATCAGTGAGGTGACAGGGAGTGGGGTCGGCGAGCAGTACTTC CAISEVTGSGVGEQYF
few TRBJ1-5 TRBV2 . TGTGCCAGCAGTTGGAATCTCGTTGGGGCCCAGCATTTT CASSWNLVGAQHF
. TRBJ2-2 TRBV11-3 . TGTGCCAGCAGTGACAGCACCGGGGAGCTGTTTTTT CASSDSTGELFF
. TRBJ2-7 TRBV18 . TGTGCCAGCTCACCTAGACAGCTCGAGCAGTACTTC CASSPRQLEQYF
. TRBJ2-5 TRBV19 . TGTGCCAGTAGTGGTGGGGGGACCAAAGGGACCCAGTACTTC CASSGGGTKGTQYF
. TRBJ2-1 TRBV19 . TGTGCCAGTGCCGGCGATAGCTACAATGAGCAGTTCTTC CASAGDSYNEQFF
. TRBJ2-7 TRBV20-1 . TGCAGTGCTCCACTGGGCCACGAGCAGTACTTC CSAPLGHEQYF
. TRBJ1-1 TRBV6-6 . TGTGCCAGCAGTACACAGGGTAACACTGAAGCTTTCTTT CASSTQGNTEAFF
. TRBJ2-7 TRBV5-6 . TGTGCCAGCAGCCCCCAACCTGGAGGAGGTCCATACTCCTACGAGCAGTACTTC CASSPQPGGGPYSYEQYF
. TRBJ1-1 TRBV7-8 . TGTGCCAGCAGGAGACAGGAGTTGAACACTGAAGCTTTCTTT CASRRQELNTEAFF
. TRBJ1-1 TRBV5-4 . TGTGCCAGCAGCTTGCCAGGGTTCCCTGAAGCTTTCTTT CASSLPGFPEAFF
. TRBJ1-5 TRBV28 TRBD1 TGTGCCAGCAGACCGACAGGGGGGACCCAGCATTTT CASRPTGGTQHF
. TRBJ2-7 TRBV7-6 TRBD1 TGTGCCAGCAGCTTCCGACAGGGGAGCGAGCAGTACTTC CASSFRQGSEQYF
. TRBJ2-2 TRBV11-3 . TGTGCCAGCAGCTTAGGCAGGGGGGGATTGAGCACCGGGGAGCTGTTTTTT CASSLGRGGLSTGELFF
. TRBJ2-1 TRBV9 TRBD2 TGTGCCAGCAGCGTAGCAGGCCGAGCGGGAGGGAACAATGAGCAGTTCTTC CASSVAGRAGGNNEQFF
. TRBJ1-2 TRBV5-1 . TGCGCCAGCAGCTTGTCCAGTCGGGGCTCCAATGGCTACACCTTC CASSLSSRGSNGYTF
. TRBJ2-6 TRBV28 TRBD2 TGTGCCAGCAGCGGGACTAGCGGGAGATCTGGCTCTGGGGCCAACGTCCTGACTTTC CASSGTSGRSGSGANVLTF
. TRBJ2-7 TRBV28 . TGTGCCAGCAGTAGAGCAGGGGGGTTGGTCTACGAGCAGTACTTC CASSRAGGLVYEQYF
. TRBJ1-6 TRBV6-5 . TGTGCCAGCAGCCAGGGGTCCTATAATTCACCCCTCCACTTT CASSQGSYNSPLHF
. TRBJ1-1 TRBV15 TRBD1 TGTGCCACCAGCGGTGGAATGGACAGGGGCCTTGAAGCTTTCTTT CATSGGMDRGLEAFF
. TRBJ2-5 TRBV9 TRBD2 TGTGCCAGCAGCGTGGTTTCCGGAACTAGCGGGTTCCAAGAGACCCAGTACTTC CASSVVSGTSGFQETQYF
. TRBJ2-7 TRBV15 . TGTGCCACCAGCAAAAGTTTGAGGGGGTACGAGCAGTACTTC CATSKSLRGYEQYF